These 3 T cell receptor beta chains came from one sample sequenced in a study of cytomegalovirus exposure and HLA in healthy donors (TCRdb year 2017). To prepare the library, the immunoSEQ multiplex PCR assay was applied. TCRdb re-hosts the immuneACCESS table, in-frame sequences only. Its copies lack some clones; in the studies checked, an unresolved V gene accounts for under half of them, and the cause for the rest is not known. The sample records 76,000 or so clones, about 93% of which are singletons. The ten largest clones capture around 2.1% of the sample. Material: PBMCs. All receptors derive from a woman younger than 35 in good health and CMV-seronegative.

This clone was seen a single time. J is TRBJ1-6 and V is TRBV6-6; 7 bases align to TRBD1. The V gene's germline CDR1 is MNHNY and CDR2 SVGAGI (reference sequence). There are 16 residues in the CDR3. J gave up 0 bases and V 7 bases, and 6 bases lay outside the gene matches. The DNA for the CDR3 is TGTGCCAGCATTATGGACAGGAGCTCCTATAATTCACCCCTCCACTTT. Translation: CASIMDRSSYNSPLHF.

This chain's CDR3 is CASRTGQGQETQYF. CDR3 nucleotides: TGTGCCAGCAGAACAGGACAGGGCCAAGAGACCCAGTACTTC. The gene calls are TRBV2 and TRBJ2-5; TRBD1 aligns across 8 bases. Germline V gives CDR1 SNHLY, CDR2 FYNNEI. The CDR3 runs 14 residues. Trimming cost V 6 bases and J 1 base; bases outside gene matches: 4.

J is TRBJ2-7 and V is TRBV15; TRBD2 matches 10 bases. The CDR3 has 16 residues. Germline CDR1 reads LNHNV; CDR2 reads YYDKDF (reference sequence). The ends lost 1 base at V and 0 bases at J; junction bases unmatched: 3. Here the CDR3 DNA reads TGTGCCACCAGCAGAGCTAGCGGGAGTTCCTCCTACGAGCAGTACTTC. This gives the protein CATSRASGSSSYEQYF.